Reported below is one T cell receptor beta chain. At least ten counts were recorded for this clonotype. The specificity of this receptor is unknown. Base-call qualities are not available, and no considerably larger clone is one nucleotide away. For repertoire sequencing, the TCR beta CDR3 regions were amplified from RNA transcripts. The first round of RT-PCR was done with HTBI primers and the Qiagen OneStep RT-PCR kit, and was followed by a second round of multiplex PCR, then size selection and purification. Sequencing of the libraries was carried out on an Illumina HiSeq2000 in paired-end mode with 100 bp reads. Per the source publication's procedure: SOAPnuke was used to process the reads, removing any read that contained adapters or uncalled bases, had a mean Phred below 15, or lacked an exact match to the constant primer or identifier. COPE v1.2.5 was used to merge the high-quality paired reads. Each unique nucleotide sequence was defined as a clonotype, and clonotypes were aligned to IMGT TRB V, D and J references with MiTCR v1.1. The analysis was limited to V-J combinations with a frequency above 0.0001, which together covered approximately 99% of repertoires. A TCR clonal expansion and chaos score per V-J combination was defined as the ratio of F50 clonal expansion to chaos observed in the TCRdist matrix. Welch's t-statistics and random forest were used to narrow the features down to 10 to 15 V-J combinations, which were then fed into a naive Bayes classifier. The Morisita-Horn index was used to measure how similar the thyroid and blood repertoires were. The public reads were reprocessed in TCRdb via fastp at Q25 and MiXCR, keeping in-frame beta chains. Each CDR3 protein gets just one entry, which takes the most common genes and DNA from the rows behind it. None of the V and J calls come from the authors' own analysis; TCRdb made them. Within this sample are around 470,000 distinct CDR3 sequences, with 13% to 15% of them counted one time only. Over 8% of the sample belongs to the ten largest clones.

CDR1 is given as MGHDK and CDR2 as SYGVNS, both from the germline V gene. Trimming leaves V shorter by 3 bases and J shorter by 5 bases, with the junction holding 11 bases beyond the gene matches. Including the terminal cysteine and phenylalanine, the CDR3 comprises 16 residues. The kept DNA is CDR3 alone, 48 bases in frame from the first base. The ophthalmopathy patients had moderately to severely active disease, with a Clinical Activity Score of 3 or higher, a NOSPECS grade of 4 or higher, and a disease duration of less than 3 months. Patients were excluded if they had other autoimmune diseases, uncontrolled infections, pregnancy or lactation. Clinical symptoms, serum thyroxine, TRAb, thyroid ultrasound and orbital computed tomography formed the basis of the diagnosis. Ficoll-Paque density gradient centrifugation was used to isolate PBMCs from approximately 11 ml of fresh peripheral blood. Trizol reagent was used to extract the total RNA, and its quality was then checked on an Agilent 2100 Bioanalyzer.

This sample is part of a study of Graves' ophthalmopathy and Graves' hyperthyroidism (dated by TCRdb to 2016 to 2019). Regarding the research as a whole: Peripheral blood was collected before any treatment was given, at the time of initial diagnosis. TCR beta repertoire signatures were used to distinguish Graves' ophthalmopathy from Graves' hyperthyroidism and to predict progression to ophthalmopathy. In total, approximately 130 blood samples were TCR-sequenced: approximately 42 ophthalmopathy, under 85 hyperthyroidism and approximately 17 hyperthyroidism-to-ophthalmopathy patients. To explore V-J signatures distinguishing ophthalmopathy from hyperthyroidism, a discovery set of under 110 patients (roughly 45 ophthalmopathy, 55 to 60 stable hyperthyroidism) was enrolled. An independent validation cohort comprised fewer than 20 hyperthyroidism patients and over 15 patients who later progressed from hyperthyroidism to ophthalmopathy. In roughly 6 hyperthyroidism patients, T-cell repertoires of thyroid tissue and blood were compared. Once sampling was done, hyperthyroidism patients were given methimazole at a starting dose of 30 mg daily, while ophthalmopathy patients were given high-dose intravenous methylprednisolone. The 100 or so discovery patients were divided at random into training and test sets in a 7:3 ratio.

Broad study findings and their caveats: In validation, the model predicted ophthalmopathy progression with about 71% sensitivity and 72.22% specificity; more than ten predicted patients were CT-confirmed with GO in a median of about 6.2 months. Most of the expanded thyroid clonotypes with a frequency above 0.001 were also detected in blood, and it was suggested that the thyroid immune response may be reflected by blood repertoires. Sample size was not statistically predetermined, and group allocation was not concealed from the investigators. In cross-validation, the 13-signature model distinguished ophthalmopathy from stable hyperthyroidism with just over 85% sensitivity and over 81% specificity, while in the test set the corresponding values were about 80% and 75%.

The chain couples TRBV25-1 to TRBJ1-1, and 8 bases in between align with TRBD1. This TCR was recovered from a woman aged 25-40 years with Graves' ophthalmopathy. Donor details come from another sample of the same person, matched by shared clones. The sample consisted of blood. The nucleotide sequence reads as follows: TGTGCCAGCAGTGACGACCAAGGACAGGGATCGACTGAAGCTTTCTTT. This gives the protein CASSDDQGQGSTEAFF.